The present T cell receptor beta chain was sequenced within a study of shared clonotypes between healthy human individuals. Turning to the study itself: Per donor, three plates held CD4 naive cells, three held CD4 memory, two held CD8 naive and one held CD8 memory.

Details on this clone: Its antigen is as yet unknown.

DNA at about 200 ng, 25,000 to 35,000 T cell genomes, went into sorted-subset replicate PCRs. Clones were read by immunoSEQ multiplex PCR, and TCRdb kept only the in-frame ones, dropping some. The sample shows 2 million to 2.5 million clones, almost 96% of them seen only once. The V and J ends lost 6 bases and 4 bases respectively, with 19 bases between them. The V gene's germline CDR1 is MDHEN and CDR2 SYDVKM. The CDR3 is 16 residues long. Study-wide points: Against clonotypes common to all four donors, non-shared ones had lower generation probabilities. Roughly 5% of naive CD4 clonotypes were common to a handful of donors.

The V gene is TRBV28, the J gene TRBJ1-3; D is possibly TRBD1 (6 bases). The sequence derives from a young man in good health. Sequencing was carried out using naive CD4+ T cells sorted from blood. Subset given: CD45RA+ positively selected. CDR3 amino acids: CASSSLGTGHGNTIYF. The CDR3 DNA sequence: TGTGCCAGCAGCTCCCTCGGGACGGGACACGGAAACACCATATATTTT.